The 8 T cell receptor beta chains below come from one sample, sequenced in a study of blood T cell repertoires in COVID-19. The data were produced by immunoSEQ multiplex PCR, yet TCRdb's version contains in-frame clones alone and is incomplete. This sample has about 280,000 clones, with 89% found just once. Sequencing input: peripheral blood. The receptors come from a man aged 50 to 59 with acute or convalescent COVID-19.

This chain uses TRBV2 with TRBJ1-6, with TRBD1 identical over 10 bases. The CDR3 sequence is 15 residues long. Per germline, CDR1 SNHLY and CDR2 FYNNEI. V shed 6 bases, J shed 9 bases, and the junction held 8 bases outside the gene matches. The CDR3, as DNA: TGTGCCAGCAGATCCTCGGGACAGGGGAGTTCACCCCTCCACTTT. Translated: CASRSSGQGSSPLHF.

This chain links TRBV15 with TRBJ2-1; 13 positions agree with TRBD2. Germline lookup yields CDR1 LNHNV and CDR2 YYDKDF (reference sequence). The junction had 5 bases not matched to a gene; V was cut back by 3 bases and J by 9 bases. CDR3 length: 15 residues. CDR3 bases: TGTGCCACCAGCAGCACTAGCGGGGGGGCCGTTGAGCAGTTCTTC. Its protein product is CATSSTSGGAVEQFF.

The chain joins TRBV11-1 to TRBJ1-1, with 8 bases fitting TRBD1. V lost 3 bases, J lost 0 bases, and 3 bases stayed unmatched. CDR1 is SGHAT, CDR2 FQDESV, per germline (reference sequence). The CDR3 is 15 amino acids. Here the CDR3 reads CASSLWTGLNTEAFF. In nucleotides, the CDR3 is TGTGCCAGCAGCTTGTGGACAGGGTTGAACACTGAAGCTTTCTTT.

The V gene is TRBV19, the J gene TRBJ2-7; 9 nucleotides align to TRBD1. V shed 7 bases, J shed 4 bases, and the junction held 11 bases outside the gene matches. The germline gives CDR1 LNHDA, CDR2 SQIVND (reference sequence). The length of the CDR3 is 15 residues. CDR3 nucleotide sequence: TGTGCCAGTAAGGGGACCGGGACAGGGCCTTACGAGCAGTACTTC. It is translated as CASKGTGTGPYEQYF.

As concerns this clone: Mismatch with germline at one junction end may stem from a read error. The CDR3 spells CASSLGGTRLSF. CDR3 bases: TGTGCCAGCAGCTTGGGAGGGACCAGATTAAGCTTC. The rearrangement links TRBV11-2 to TRBJ2-4; 7 bases are shared with TRBD2. Germline values: CDR1 SGHAT, CDR2 FQNNGV. This CDR3 comprises 12 residues.

V usage is TRBV13 and J usage is TRBJ2-5, with D tentatively TRBD1 (5 bases). Per germline, CDR1 PRHDT and CDR2 FYEKMQ (reference sequence). The CDR3 spans 16 residues. V was clipped by 5 bases and J by 1 base, with 17 bases between them. CDR3 coding DNA: TGTGCCAGCAGCCCCCTGGACATCAGTGTCCAAGAGACCCAGTACTTC. Amino acids: CASSPLDISVQETQYF.

The V and J genes are TRBV5-1 and TRBJ2-2; a weak D match, TRBD2 (5 bases). Germline assignment: CDR1 SGHRS and CDR2 YFSETQ. This CDR3 has 13 amino acids. Trimming pared 1 base from V and 5 bases from J, leaving 6 bases between. CDR3 DNA: TGCGCCAGCAGCTTGAGGGAGACCGGGGAGCTGTTTTTT. It is translated as CASSLRETGELFF.

V is TRBV11-3 and J is TRBJ1-1; D ambiguous. Trimming pared 5 bases from V and 8 bases from J, leaving 9 bases between. CDR1 is SGHNT, CDR2 YENEEA, per germline. The CDR3 covers 11 residues. CDR3 amino acids: CASSPEVEAFF. CDR3 DNA sequence: TGTGCCAGCAGCCCAGAGGTCGAAGCTTTCTTT. Combining the CDR3 with reference TRBV11-3 and TRBJ1-1 gives the whole variable domain EAGVVQSPRYKIIEKKQPVAFWCNPISGHNTLYWYLQNLGQGPELLIRYENEEAVDDSQLPKDRFSAERLKGVDSTLKIQPAELGDSAVYLCASSPEVEAFFGQGTRLTVV.